This is a list of T cell receptor beta chains from one sample in a study of T cell repertoires in cytomegalovirus infection. In TCRdb, the reads were re-called with MiXCR into one record per CDR3 protein. The profile shows approximately 250,000 distinct CDR3 sequences, approximately 9% of them singletons. Sequenced: PBMCs. The receptors shown here come from a human donor in good health (CMV status not recorded). Some clones in this sample may be carry-over from other donors' samples. Each CDR3 is given with its conserved first and last residue. The order of the fields is clone size, V gene, CDR3 protein. Size is stated for part of the rows, as once, few or many counts, or as a class when the clone is expanded.

.,TRBV29-1,CSTRGSGNTIYF
.,TRBV28,CASSQTGRNQPQHF
once,TRBV29-1,CSAERGTGTEAFF
many,TRBV6-2/TRBV6-3,CASSRRLRPSDTEAFF
many,TRBV11-3,CASSWYQETQYF
.,TRBV7-8,CASTNRVLNSYEQYF
many,TRBV7-2,CASSLQGSTGELFF
many,TRBV7-2,CASSSHMGYTGELFF
few,TRBV7-2,CASSLSQAAGEQFF
many,TRBV7-2,CASSPRLAGDEQFF
many,TRBV6-2/TRBV6-3,CASRQGQGRTGYTF
many,TRBV7-2,CASSLGVRLAGGLTF
many,TRBV28,CASSFGGAAYEQYF
many,TRBV28,CASTPGRAGNTIYF
few,TRBV9,CASGGDKNIQYF
many,TRBV5-4,CASSLVRQTNYGYTF
many,TRBV6-6,CASSGVTSGGADTQYF
few,TRBV10-3,CAIGGGPRTDTQYF
many,TRBV7-2,CASSPGHEYQETQYF
few,TRBV19,CASSIGGPDGYTF
few,TRBV28,CASSLFGKRGGRETQYF
many,TRBV5-4,CASSLGGGGTNTEAFF
.,TRBV5-6,CASSARGSSYEQYF
many,TRBV7-2,CASSLNRGTTEAFF
many,TRBV28,CASSLPSTRGSQFF
few,TRBV6-2/TRBV6-3,CASSYRLSNTEAFF
many,TRBV11-2,CASSLDGSGNQPQHF
many,TRBV7-2,CASSAIEVWGHGYTF
.,TRBV3-1,CASSQGRIVRNEQYF
few,TRBV28,CATTLSGIYYNEQFF
many,TRBV28,CASSPGQGFNYGYTF
many,TRBV20-1,CSARVNTQGVYNSPLHF
.,TRBV29-1,CSGLGDSDTQYF
many,TRBV7-2,CASSLSTVQETQYF
many,TRBV6-1,CASSYDLWGGVDTQYF
many,TRBV7-8,CASSRISGETQYF
many,TRBV7-2,CASSLGLGLNYGYTF
.,TRBV19,CASSMGSGGGKTQYF
.,TRBV30,CAWRAVRQGYTEAFF
.,TRBV28,CASSFQGQGVNEQFF
.,TRBV15,CATSRATAALEKLFF